This TCR beta chain was documented in a study of shared clonotypes between healthy human individuals. Germline V CDR1 and CDR2: MNHNS, SASEGT. Trimming shortened V by 7 bases and J by 5 bases, and 20 bases separated the two germline ends. The CDR3 has 15 amino acids. Negatively enriched CD4+ T cells were divided by CD45RA into naive and memory. TCRdb's table, derived via immunoSEQ multiplex PCR, lists solely in-frame clones and lacks some. The sample yields 2 million to 2.5 million clones, approximately 96% seen once. The sequence came from a man younger than 30 in good health. The source material was naive CD4+ T cells sorted from blood. The sample's subset: CD45RA+ positively selected. The chain recombines TRBV6-1 with TRBJ2-5; TRBD1 might be the D (7 bases). The CDR3 coding sequence is TGTGCCAGCAAGGTTTCAGGGGGGCCAGGGGAGACCCAGTACTTC. This sequence encodes CASKVSGGPGETQYF.